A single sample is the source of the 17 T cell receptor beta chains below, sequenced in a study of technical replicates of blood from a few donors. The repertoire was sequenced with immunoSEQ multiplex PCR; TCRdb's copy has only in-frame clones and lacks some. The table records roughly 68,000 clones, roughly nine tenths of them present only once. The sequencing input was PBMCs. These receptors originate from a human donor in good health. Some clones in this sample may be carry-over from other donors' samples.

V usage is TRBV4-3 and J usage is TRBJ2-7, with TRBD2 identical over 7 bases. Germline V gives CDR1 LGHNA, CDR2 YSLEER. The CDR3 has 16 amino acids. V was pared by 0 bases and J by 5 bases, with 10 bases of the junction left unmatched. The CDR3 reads CASSQDRRLAVDEQYF. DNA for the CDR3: TGCGCCAGCAGCCAAGATAGACGACTAGCAGTCGACGAGCAGTACTTC.

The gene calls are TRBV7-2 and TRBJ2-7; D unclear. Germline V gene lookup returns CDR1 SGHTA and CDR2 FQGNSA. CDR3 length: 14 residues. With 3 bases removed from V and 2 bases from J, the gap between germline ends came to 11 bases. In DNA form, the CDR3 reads TGTGCCAGCAGCTTCGGGTATATAGCCTACGAGCAGTACTTC. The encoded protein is CASSFGYIAYEQYF.

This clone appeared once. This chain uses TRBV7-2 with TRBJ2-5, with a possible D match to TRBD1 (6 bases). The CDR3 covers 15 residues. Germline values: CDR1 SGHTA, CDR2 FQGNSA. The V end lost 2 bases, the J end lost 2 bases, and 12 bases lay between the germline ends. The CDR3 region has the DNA TGTGCCAGCAGCTTATTTACGAGGGGGCAAGAGACCCAGTACTTC. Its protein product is CASSLFTRGQETQYF.

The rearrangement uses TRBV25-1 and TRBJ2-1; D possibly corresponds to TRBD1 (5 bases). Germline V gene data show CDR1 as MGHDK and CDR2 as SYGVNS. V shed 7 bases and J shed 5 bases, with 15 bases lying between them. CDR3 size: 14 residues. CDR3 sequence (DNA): TGTGCCAGCAATGCCTGGACACTAAACAATGAGCAGTTCTTC. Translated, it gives CASNAWTLNNEQFF.

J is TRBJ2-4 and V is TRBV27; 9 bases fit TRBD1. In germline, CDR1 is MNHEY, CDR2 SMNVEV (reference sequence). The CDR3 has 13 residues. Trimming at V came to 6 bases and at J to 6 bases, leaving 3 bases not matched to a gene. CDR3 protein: CASSQQGANIQYF. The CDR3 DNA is TGTGCCAGCAGCCAACAGGGGGCAAACATTCAGTACTTC.

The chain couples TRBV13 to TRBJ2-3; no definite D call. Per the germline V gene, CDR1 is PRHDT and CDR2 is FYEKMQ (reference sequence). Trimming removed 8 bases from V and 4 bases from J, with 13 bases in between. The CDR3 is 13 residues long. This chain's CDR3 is CASGPRLPDTQYF. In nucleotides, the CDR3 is TGTGCCAGCGGCCCCAGGTTGCCAGATACGCAGTATTTT.

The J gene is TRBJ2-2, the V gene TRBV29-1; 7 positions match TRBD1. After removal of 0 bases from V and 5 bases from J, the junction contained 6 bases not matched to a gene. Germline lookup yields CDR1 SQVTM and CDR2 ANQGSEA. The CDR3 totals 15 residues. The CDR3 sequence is CSVEDPQQGTGELFF. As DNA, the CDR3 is TGCAGCGTTGAAGACCCTCAACAGGGGACCGGGGAGCTGTTTTTT.

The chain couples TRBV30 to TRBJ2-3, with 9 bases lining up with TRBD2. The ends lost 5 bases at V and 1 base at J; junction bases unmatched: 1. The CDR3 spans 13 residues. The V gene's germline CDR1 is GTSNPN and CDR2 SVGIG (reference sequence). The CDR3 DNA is TGTGCCTGGCTAGCGGGGCGCACAGATACGCAGTATTTT. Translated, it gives CAWLAGRTDTQYF.

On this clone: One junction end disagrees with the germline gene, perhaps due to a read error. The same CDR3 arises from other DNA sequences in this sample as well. CDR3 sequence (DNA): TGTGCCAGCAGAACTACAGGGAATTATGGCTATACCTTC. Translating gives CASRTTGNYGYTF. The chain couples TRBV6-5 to TRBJ1-2, with D maybe TRBD1 (6 bases). The CDR3 covers 13 residues. Germline CDR1 MNHEY, CDR2 SVGAGI.

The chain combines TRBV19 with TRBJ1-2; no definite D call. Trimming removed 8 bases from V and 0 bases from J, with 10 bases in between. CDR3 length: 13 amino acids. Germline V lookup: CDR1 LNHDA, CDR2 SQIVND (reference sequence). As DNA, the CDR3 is TGTGCCAGTGTGGGCGGGGCTAACTATGGCTACACCTTC. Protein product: CASVGGANYGYTF.

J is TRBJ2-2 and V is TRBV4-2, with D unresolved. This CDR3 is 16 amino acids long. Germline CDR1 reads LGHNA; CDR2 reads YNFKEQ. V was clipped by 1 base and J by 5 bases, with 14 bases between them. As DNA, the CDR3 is TGTGCCAGCAGCCAAGGAGGAACTTTGCGGACCGGGGAGCTGTTTTTT. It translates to CASSQGGTLRTGELFF.

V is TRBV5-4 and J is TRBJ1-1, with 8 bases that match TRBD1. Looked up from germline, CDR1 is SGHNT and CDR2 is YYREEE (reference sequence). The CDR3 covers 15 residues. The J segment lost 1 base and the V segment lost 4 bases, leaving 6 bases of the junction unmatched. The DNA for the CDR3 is TGTGCCAGCAGCCCCGGACAGGGTGCGAACACTGAAGCTTTCTTT. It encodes CASSPGQGANTEAFF.

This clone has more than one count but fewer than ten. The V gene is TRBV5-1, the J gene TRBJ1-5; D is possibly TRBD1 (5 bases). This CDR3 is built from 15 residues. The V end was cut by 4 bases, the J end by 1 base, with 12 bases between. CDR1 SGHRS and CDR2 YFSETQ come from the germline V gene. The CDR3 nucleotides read TGCGCCAGCAGCGCCCAGGGTGGGAGCAATCAGCCCCAGCATTTT. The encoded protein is CASSAQGGSNQPQHF.

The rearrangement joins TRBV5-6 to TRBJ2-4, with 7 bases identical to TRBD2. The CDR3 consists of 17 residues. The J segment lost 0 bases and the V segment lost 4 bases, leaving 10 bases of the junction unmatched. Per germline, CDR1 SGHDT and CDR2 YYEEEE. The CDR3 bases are TGTGCCAGCAGCCCACGAACTAGCGTCTTAGCCAAAAACATTCAGTACTTC. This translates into CASSPRTSVLAKNIQYF.

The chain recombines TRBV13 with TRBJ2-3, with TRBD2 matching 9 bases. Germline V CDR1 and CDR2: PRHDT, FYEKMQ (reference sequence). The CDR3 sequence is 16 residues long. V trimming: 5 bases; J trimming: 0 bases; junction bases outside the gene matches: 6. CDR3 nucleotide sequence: TGTGCCAGCAGCACCCGACTAGCGGCTAGCACAGATACGCAGTATTTT. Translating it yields CASSTRLAASTDTQYF.

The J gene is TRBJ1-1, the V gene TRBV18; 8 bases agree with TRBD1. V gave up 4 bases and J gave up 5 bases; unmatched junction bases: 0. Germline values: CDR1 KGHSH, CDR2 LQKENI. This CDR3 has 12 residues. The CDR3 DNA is TGTGCCAGCTCACGGACAGGGACTGAAGCTTTCTTT. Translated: CASSRTGTEAFF.

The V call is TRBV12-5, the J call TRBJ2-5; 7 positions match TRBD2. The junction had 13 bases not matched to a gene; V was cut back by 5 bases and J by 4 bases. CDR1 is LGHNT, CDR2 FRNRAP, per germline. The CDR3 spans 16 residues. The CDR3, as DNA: TGTGCTAGTGGTGTCACGACTGGTGGGGGGGGAGAGACCCAGTACTTC. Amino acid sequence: CASGVTTGGGGETQYF.